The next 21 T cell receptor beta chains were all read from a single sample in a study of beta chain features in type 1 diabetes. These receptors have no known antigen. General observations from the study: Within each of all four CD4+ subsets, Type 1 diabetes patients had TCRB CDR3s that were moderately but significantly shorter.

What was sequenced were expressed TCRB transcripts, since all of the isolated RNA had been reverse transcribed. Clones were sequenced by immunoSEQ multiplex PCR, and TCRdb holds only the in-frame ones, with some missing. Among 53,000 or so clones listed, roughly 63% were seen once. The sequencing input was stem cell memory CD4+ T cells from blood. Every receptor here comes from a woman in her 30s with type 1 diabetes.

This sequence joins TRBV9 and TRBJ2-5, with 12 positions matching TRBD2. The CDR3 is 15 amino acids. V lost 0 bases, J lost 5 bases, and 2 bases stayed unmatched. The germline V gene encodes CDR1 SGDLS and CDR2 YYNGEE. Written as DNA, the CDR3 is TGTGCCAGCAGCGTAGCTACTAGCGGGAGGGAGACCCAGTACTTC. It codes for CASSVATSGRETQYF. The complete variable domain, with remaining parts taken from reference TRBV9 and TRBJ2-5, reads DSGVTQTPKHLITATGQRVTLRCSPRSGDLSVYWYQQSLDQGLQFLIQYYNGEERAKGNILERFSAQQFPDLHSELNLSSLELGDSALYFCASSVATSGRETQYFGPGTRLLVL.

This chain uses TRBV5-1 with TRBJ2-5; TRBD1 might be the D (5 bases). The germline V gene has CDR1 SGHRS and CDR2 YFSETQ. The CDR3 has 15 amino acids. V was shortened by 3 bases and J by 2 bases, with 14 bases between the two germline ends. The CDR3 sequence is CASSSPLGAQETQYF. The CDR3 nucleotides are TGCGCCAGCAGCTCTCCGCTAGGGGCTCAAGAGACCCAGTACTTC.

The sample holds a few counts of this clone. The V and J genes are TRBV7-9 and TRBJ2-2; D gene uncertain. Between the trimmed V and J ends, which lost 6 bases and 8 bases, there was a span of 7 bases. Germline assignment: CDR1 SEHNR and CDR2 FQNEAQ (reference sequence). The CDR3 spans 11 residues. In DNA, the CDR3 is TGTGCCAGCAGTTATAGTGGGGAGCTGTTTTTT. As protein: CASSYSGELFF.

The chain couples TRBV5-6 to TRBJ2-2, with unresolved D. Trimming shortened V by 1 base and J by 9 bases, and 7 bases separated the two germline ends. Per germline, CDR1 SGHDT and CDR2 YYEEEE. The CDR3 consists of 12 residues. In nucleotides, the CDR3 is TGTGCCAGCAGCTTGAGTGGGCGGGAGCTGTTTTTT. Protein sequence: CASSLSGRELFF.

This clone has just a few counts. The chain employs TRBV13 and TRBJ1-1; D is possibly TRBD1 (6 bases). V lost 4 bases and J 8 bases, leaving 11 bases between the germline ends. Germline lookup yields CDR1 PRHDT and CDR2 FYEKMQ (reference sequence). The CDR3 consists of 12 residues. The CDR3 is CASSYGDREAFF. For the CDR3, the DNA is TGTGCCAGCAGCTACGGCGACAGGGAAGCTTTCTTT. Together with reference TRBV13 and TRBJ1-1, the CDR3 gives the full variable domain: AAGVIQSPRHLIKEKRETATLKCYPIPRHDTVYWYQQGPGQDPQFLISFYEKMQSDKGSIPDRFSAQQFSDYHSELNMSSLELGDSALYFCASSYGDREAFFGQGTRLTVV.

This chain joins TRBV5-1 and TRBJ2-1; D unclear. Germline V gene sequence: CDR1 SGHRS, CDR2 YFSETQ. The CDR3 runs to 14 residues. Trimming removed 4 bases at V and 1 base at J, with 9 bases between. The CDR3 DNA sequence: TGCGCCAGCAGCACGACGGGTTCCTACAATGAGCAGTTCTTC. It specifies CASSTTGSYNEQFF.

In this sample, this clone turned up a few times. The CDR3 reads CASNRGLYNEQFF. CDR3 bases: TGTGCCAGTAATCGAGGGCTCTACAATGAGCAGTTCTTC. The chain employs TRBV19 and TRBJ2-1; tentative D call: TRBD2 (5 bases). The germline V gene encodes CDR1 LNHDA and CDR2 SQIVND (reference sequence). The CDR3 has 13 amino acids. V was cut by 7 bases and J by 3 bases, with 10 bases left in between.

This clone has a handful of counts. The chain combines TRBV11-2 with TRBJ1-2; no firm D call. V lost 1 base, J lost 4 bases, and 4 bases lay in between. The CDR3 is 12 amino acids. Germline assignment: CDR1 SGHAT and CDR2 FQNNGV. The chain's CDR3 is CASSLGAYGYTF. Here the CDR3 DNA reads TGTGCCAGCAGCTTAGGCGCCTATGGCTACACCTTC.

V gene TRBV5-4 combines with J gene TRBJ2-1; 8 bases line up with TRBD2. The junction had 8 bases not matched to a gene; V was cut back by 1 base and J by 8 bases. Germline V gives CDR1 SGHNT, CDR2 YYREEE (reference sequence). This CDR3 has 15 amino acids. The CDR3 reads CASSLSGSVGYEQFF. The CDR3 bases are TGTGCCAGCAGCTTGAGCGGGAGTGTAGGCTATGAGCAGTTCTTC.

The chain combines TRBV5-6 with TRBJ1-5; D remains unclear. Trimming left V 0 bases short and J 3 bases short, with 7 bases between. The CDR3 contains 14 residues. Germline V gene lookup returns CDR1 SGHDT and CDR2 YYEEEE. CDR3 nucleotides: TGTGCCAGCAGCTTGGATGGGCACAATCAGCCCCAGCATTTT. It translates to CASSLDGHNQPQHF.

The CDR3 bases are TGCAGCGTGGGACTAGCTGGATTTTCCTACGAGCAGTACTTC. The encoded protein is CSVGLAGFSYEQYF. This chain links TRBV29-1 with TRBJ2-7; 9 bases agree with TRBD2. The junction had 7 bases not matched to a gene; V was cut back by 6 bases and J by 1 base. CDR3 length: 14 amino acids. Looked up from germline, CDR1 is SQVTM and CDR2 is ANQGSEA.

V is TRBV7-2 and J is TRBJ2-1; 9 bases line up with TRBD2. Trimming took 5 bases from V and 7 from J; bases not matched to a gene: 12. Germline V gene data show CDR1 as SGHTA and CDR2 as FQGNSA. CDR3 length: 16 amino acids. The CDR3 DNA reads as TGTGCCAGCAGCGGGGGTAGCGGGAGAGGTCAGAATGAGCAGTTCTTC. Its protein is CASSGGSGRGQNEQFF.

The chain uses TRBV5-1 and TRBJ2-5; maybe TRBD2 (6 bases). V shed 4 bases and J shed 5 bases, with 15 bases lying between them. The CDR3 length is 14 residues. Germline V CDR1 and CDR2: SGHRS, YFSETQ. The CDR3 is CASSPGLGRETQYF. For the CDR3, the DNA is TGCGCCAGCAGCCCCGGACTGGGGAGGGAGACCCAGTACTTC.

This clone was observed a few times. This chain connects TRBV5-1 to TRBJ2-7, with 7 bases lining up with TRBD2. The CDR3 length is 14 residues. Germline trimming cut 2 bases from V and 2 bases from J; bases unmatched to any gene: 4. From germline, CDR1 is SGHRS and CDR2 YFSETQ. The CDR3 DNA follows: TGCGCCAGCAGCTTTACGGGAGGTACCTACGAGCAGTACTTC. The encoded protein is CASSFTGGTYEQYF.

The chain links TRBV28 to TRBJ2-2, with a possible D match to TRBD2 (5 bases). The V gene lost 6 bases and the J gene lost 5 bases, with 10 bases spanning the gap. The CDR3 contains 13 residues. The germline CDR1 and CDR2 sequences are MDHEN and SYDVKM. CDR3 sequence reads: CASSLGGTGELFF. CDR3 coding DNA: TGTGCCAGCAGCCTCGGAGGTACCGGGGAGCTGTTTTTT.

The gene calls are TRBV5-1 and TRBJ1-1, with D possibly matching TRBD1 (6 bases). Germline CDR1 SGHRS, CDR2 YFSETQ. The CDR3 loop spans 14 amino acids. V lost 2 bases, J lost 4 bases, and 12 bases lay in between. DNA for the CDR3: TGCGCCAGCAGCTTCTCCCAGGGGACCACTGAAGCTTTCTTT. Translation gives CASSFSQGTTEAFF. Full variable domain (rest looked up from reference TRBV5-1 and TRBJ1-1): KAGVTQTPRYLIKTRGQQVTLSCSPISGHRSVSWYQQTPGQGLQFLFEYFSETQRNKGNFPGRFSGRQFSNSRSEMNVSTLELGDSALYLCASSFSQGTTEAFFGQGTRLTVV.

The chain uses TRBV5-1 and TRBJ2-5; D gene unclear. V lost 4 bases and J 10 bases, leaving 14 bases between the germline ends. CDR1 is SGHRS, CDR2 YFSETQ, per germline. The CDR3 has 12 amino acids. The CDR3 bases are TGCGCCAGCAGCGGAGAGCTGGTGGACCAGTACTTC. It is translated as CASSGELVDQYF.

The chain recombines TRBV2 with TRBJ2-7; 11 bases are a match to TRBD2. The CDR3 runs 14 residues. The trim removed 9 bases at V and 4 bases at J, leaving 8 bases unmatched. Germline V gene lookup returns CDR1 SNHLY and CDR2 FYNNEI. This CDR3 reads CARGTSGSSYEQYF. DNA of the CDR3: TGTGCCAGGGGAACTAGCGGGAGTTCATACGAGCAGTACTTC.

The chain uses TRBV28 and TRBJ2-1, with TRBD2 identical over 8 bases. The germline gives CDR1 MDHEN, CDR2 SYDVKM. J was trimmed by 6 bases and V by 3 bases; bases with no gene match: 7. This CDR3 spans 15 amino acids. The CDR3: CASSFSGRGSNEQFF. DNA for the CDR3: TGTGCCAGCAGTTTCAGCGGGAGAGGTAGCAATGAGCAGTTCTTC.

The chain's CDR3 is CASSISGVQPQHF. CDR3 DNA: TGTGCCAGTAGTATATCGGGGGTTCAGCCCCAGCATTTT. The J gene is TRBJ1-5, the V gene TRBV19, with TRBD1 as a possible D gene (5 bases). Trimming left V 2 bases short and J 6 bases short, with 8 bases between. The germline V gene encodes CDR1 LNHDA and CDR2 SQIVND (reference sequence). CDR3 length equals 13 residues.

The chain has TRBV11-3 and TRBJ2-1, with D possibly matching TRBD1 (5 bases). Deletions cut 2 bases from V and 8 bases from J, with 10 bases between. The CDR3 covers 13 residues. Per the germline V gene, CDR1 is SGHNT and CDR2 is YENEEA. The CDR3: CASSLQGLYEQFF. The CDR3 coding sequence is TGTGCCAGCAGCTTACAGGGTTTGTATGAGCAGTTCTTC.